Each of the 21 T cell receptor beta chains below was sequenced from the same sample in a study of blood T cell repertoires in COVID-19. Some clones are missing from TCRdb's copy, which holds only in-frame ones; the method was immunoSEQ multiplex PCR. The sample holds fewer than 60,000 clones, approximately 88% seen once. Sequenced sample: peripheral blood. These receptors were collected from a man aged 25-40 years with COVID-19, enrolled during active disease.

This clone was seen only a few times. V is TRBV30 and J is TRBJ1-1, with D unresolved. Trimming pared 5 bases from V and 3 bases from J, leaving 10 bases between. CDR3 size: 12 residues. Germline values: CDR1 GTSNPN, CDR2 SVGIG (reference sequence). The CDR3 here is CAWGLGDTEAFF. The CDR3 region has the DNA TGTGCCTGGGGGCTCGGGGACACTGAAGCTTTCTTT.

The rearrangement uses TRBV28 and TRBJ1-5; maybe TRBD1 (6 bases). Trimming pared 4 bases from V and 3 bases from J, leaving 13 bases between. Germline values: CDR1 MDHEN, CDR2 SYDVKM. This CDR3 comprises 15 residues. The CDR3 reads CASSSFRDNNQPQHF. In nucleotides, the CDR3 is TGTGCCAGCAGTTCCTTCCGGGACAACAATCAGCCCCAGCATTTT.

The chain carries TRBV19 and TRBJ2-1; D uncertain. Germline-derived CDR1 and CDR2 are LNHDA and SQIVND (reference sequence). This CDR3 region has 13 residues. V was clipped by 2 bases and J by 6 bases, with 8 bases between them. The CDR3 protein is CASSIIPVNEQFF. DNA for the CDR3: TGTGCCAGTAGTATAATTCCGGTCAATGAGCAGTTCTTC. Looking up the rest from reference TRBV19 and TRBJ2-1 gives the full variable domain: DGGITQSPKYLFRKEGQNVTLSCEQNLNHDAMYWYRQDPGQGLRLIYYSQIVNDFQKGDIAEGYSVSREKKESFPLTVTSAQKNPTAFYLCASSIIPVNEQFFGPGTRLTVL.

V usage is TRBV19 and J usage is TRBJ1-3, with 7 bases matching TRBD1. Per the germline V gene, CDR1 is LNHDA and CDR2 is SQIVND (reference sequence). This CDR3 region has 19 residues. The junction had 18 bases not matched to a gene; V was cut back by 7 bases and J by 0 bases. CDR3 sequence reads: CASTKLTGTAEYSGNTIYF. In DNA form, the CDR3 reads TGTGCCAGTACCAAGTTAACCGGGACAGCCGAATACTCTGGAAACACCATATATTTT. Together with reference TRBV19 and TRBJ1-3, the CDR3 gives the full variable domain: DGGITQSPKYLFRKEGQNVTLSCEQNLNHDAMYWYRQDPGQGLRLIYYSQIVNDFQKGDIAEGYSVSREKKESFPLTVTSAQKNPTAFYLCASTKLTGTAEYSGNTIYFGEGSWLTVV.

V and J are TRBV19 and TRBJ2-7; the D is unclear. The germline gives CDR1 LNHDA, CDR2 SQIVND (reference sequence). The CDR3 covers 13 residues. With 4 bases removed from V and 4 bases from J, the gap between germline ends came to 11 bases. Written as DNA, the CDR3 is TGTGCCAGTAGTACAAGTTTCGGGTACGAGCAGTACTTC. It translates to CASSTSFGYEQYF.

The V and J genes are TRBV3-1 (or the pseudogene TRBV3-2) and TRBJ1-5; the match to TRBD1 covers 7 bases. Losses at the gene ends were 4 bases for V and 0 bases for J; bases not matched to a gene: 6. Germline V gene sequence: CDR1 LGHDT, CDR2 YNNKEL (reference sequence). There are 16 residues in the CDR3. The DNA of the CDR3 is TGTGCCAGCAGCCTTGGGACAGCTTATAGCAATCAGCCCCAGCATTTT. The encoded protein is CASSLGTAYSNQPQHF.

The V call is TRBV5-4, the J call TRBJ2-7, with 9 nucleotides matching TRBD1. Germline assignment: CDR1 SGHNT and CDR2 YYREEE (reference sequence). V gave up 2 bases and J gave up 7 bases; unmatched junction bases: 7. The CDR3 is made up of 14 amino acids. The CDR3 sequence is CASSFGTGPFEQYF. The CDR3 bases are TGTGCCAGCAGCTTTGGGACAGGGCCTTTTGAGCAGTACTTC.

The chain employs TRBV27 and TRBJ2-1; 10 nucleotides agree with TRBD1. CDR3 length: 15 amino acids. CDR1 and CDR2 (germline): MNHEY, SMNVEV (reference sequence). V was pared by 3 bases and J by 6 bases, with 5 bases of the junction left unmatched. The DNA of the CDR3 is TGTGCCAGCAGTTTGACAGGGGGCCTTCCCAATGAGCAGTTCTTC. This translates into CASSLTGGLPNEQFF.

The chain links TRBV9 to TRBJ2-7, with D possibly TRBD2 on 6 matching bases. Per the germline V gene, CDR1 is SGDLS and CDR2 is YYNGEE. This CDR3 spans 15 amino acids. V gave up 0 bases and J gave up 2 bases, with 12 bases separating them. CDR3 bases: TGTGCCAGCAGCGTAGGAGCGGGCTCCCCCTACGAGCAGTACTTC. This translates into CASSVGAGSPYEQYF.

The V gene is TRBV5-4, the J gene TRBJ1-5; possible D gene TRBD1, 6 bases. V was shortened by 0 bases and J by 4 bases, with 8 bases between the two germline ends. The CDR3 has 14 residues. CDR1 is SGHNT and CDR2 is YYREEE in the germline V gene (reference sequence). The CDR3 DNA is TGTGCCAGCAGCTTGGCCGGGACAAATCAGCCCCAGCATTTT. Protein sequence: CASSLAGTNQPQHF.

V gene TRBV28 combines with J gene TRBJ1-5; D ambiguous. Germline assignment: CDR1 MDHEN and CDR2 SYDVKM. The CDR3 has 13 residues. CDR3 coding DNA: TGTTCGACTCAACCGGGTAGGAATCAGCCCCAGCATTTT. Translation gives CSTQPGRNQPQHF. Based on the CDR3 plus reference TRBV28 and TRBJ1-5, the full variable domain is DVKVTQSSRYLVKRTGEKVFLECVQDMDHENMFWYRQDPGLGLRLIYFSYDVKMKEKGDIPEGYSVSREKKERFSLILESASTNQTSMYLCSTQPGRNQPQHFGDGTRLSIL.

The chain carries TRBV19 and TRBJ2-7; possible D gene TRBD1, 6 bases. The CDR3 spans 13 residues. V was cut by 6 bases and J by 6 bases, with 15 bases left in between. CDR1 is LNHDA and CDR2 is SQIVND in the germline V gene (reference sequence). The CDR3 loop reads CASSRGISGEQYF. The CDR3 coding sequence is TGTGCCAGTAGCAGGGGCATTTCGGGCGAGCAGTACTTC. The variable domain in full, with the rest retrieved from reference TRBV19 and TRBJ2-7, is DGGITQSPKYLFRKEGQNVTLSCEQNLNHDAMYWYRQDPGQGLRLIYYSQIVNDFQKGDIAEGYSVSREKKESFPLTVTSAQKNPTAFYLCASSRGISGEQYFGPGTRLTVT.

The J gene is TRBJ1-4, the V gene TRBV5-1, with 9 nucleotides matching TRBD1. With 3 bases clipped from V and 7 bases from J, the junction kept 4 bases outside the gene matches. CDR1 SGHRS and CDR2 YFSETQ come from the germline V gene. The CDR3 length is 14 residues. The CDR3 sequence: CASSWGQGFEKLFF. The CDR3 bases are TGCGCCAGCAGCTGGGGACAGGGATTTGAAAAACTGTTTTTT.

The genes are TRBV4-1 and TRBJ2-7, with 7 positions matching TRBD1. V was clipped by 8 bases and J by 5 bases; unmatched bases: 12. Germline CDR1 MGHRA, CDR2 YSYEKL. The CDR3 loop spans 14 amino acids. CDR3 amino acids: CASSPGTAPHEQYF. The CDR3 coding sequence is TGCGCCAGCTCGCCCGGGACAGCTCCCCACGAGCAGTACTTC.

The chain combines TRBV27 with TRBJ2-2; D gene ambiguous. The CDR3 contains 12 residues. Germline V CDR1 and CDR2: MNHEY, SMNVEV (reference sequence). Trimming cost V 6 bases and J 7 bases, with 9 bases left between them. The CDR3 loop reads CASRRIYGELFF. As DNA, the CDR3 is TGTGCCAGCAGGCGGATTTACGGGGAGCTGTTTTTT.

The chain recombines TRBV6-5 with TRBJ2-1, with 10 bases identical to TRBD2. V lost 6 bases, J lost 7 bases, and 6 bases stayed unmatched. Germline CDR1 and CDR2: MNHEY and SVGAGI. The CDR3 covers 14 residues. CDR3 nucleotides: TGTGCCAGCAGACTACCGGGACTAGCGAATGAGCAGTTCTTC. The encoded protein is CASRLPGLANEQFF.

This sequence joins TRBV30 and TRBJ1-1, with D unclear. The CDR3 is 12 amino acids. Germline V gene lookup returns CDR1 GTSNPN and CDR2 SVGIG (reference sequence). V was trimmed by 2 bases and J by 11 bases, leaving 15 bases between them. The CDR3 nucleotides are TGTGCCTGGAGTATCCGGACGGGAGCGGCTTTCTTT. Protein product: CAWSIRTGAAFF. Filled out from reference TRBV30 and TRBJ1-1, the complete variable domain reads SQTIHQWPATLVQPVGSPLSLECTVEGTSNPNLYWYRQAAGRGLQLLFYSVGIGQISSEVPQNLSASRPQDRQFILSSKKLLLSDSGFYLCAWSIRTGAAFFGQGTRLTVV.

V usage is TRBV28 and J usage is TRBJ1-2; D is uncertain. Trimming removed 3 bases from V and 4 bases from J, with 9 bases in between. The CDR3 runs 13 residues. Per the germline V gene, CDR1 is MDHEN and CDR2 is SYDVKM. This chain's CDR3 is CASSLGRSYGYTF. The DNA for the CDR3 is TGTGCCAGCAGTTTGGGTCGGAGCTATGGCTACACCTTC.

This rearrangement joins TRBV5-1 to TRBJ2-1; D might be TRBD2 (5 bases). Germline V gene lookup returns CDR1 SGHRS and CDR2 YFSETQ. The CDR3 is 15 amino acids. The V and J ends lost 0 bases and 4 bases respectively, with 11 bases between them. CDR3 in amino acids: CASSLDSAGYNEQFF. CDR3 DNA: TGCGCCAGCAGCTTGGATAGCGCGGGTTACAATGAGCAGTTCTTC.

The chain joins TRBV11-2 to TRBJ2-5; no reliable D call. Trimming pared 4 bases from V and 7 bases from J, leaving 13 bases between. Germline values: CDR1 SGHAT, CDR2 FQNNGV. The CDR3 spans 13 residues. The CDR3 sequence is CASSSWPETTQYF. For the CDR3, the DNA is TGTGCCAGCAGCTCCTGGCCGGAGACGACCCAGTACTTC. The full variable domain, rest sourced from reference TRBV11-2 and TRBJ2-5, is EAGVAQSPRYKIIEKRQSVAFWCNPISGHATLYWYQQILGQGPKLLIQFQNNGVVDDSQLPKDRFSAERLKGVDSTLKIQPAKLEDSAVYLCASSSWPETTQYFGPGTRLLVL.

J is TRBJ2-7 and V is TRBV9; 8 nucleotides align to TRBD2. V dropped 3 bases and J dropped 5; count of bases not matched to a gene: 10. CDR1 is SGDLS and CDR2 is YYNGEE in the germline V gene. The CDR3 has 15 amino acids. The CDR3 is CASSGKAGEVHEQYF. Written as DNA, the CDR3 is TGTGCCAGCAGCGGGAAAGCGGGAGAGGTCCACGAGCAGTACTTC.